Reported below is one T cell receptor (beta chain). Its cognate antigen is unknown. Measured with immunoSEQ multiplex PCR; TCRdb has only the in-frame clones, and not every one. This sample has approximately 63,000 clones, with 79% found just once. These data originate in a study of OX40 agonist ivuxolimab in advanced cancers. In the study overall: Dose-escalation patients' cancers were hepatocellular carcinoma, melanoma, renal cell or head and neck cancer.

Notes on the study in general: At doses 0.1 to 3.0 mg/kg, CD4+ and CD8+ clones expanded. On average, a greater number of expanded clones characterised CD8+ T cells relative to CD4+.

The CDR3 totals 11 residues. Germline V gene data show CDR1 as MDHEN and CDR2 as SYDVKM. Trimming took off 2 bases at V and 8 bases at J, with 6 bases between the two ends. The chain employs TRBV28 and TRBJ1-1; the D is unclear. This TCR was sampled from an adult with an advanced solid tumor such as melanoma, head and neck, liver or kidney cancer. The starting material was CD4+ or CD8+ T cells sorted from blood, obtained in a trial of the OX40 agonist ivuxolimab. The CDR3 protein is CASSLNREAFF. The CDR3 DNA is TGTGCCAGCAGTTTAAATAGGGAAGCTTTCTTT.